Given below is one T cell receptor (beta chain) in context. Repertoires were generated with immunoSEQ multiplex PCR, while TCRdb's copy carries only in-frame clones and drops some. The data contain roughly 22,000 clones, approximately 90% of them singletons. This specimen belongs to a study of T cell changes during pregnancy in multiple sclerosis. The CDR3 extends over 13 amino acids. Germline V gene lookup returns CDR1 SNHLY and CDR2 FYNNEI. Losses at the gene ends were 4 bases for V and 7 bases for J; bases not matched to a gene: 4. This clonotype was sampled from a female donor in good health, enrolled as a control in a pregnancy study. This specimen was CD4+ T cells from peripheral blood mononuclear cells, taken after pregnancy. The chain carries TRBV2 and TRBJ2-5, with TRBD1 matching over 9 bases. This CDR3 is CASSGTGDGTQYF. CDR3 DNA sequence: TGTGCCAGCAGTGGGACAGGGGATGGGACCCAGTACTTC.